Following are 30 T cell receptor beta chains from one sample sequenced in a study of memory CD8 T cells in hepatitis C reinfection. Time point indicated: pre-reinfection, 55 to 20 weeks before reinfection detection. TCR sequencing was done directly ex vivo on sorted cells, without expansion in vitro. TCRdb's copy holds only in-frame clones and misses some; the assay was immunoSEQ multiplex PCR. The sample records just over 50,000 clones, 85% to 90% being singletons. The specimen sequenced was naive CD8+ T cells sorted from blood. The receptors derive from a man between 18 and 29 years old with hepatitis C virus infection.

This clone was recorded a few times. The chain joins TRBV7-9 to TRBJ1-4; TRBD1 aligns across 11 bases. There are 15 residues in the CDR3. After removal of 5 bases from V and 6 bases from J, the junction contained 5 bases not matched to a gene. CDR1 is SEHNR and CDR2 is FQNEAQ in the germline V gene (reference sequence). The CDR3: CASSRRTGGDEKLFF. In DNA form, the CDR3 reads TGTGCCAGCAGCCGCCGGACAGGGGGCGATGAAAAACTGTTTTTT.

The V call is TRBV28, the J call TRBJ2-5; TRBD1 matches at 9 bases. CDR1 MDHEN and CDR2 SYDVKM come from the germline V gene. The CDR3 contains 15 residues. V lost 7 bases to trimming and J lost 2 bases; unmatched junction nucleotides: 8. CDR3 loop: CASTPRGQGQETQYF. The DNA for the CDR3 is TGTGCCAGCACACCCCGGGGACAGGGTCAAGAGACCCAGTACTTC.

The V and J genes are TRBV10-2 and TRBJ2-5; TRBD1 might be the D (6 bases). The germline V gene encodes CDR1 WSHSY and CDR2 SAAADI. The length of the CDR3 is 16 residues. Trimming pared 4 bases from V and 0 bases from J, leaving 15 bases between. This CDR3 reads CASSVGTPINQETQYF. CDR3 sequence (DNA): TGCGCCAGCAGTGTCGGGACACCTATTAACCAAGAGACCCAGTACTTC.

This CDR3 reads CSARRVTEAFF. The CDR3 DNA sequence: TGCAGTGCTAGGAGGGTCACTGAAGCTTTCTTT. This chain links TRBV20-1 with TRBJ1-1; D not certain. The CDR3 extends over 11 amino acids. V was cut by 3 bases and J by 4 bases, with 6 bases left in between. Germline lookup yields CDR1 DFQATT and CDR2 SNEGSKA (reference sequence).

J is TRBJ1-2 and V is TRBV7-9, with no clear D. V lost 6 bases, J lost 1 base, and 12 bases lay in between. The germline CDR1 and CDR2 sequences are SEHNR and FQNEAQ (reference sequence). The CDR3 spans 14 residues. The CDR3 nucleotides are TGTGCCAGCAGTGAGCAGGAGGTTAACTATGGCTACACCTTC. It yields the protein CASSEQEVNYGYTF.

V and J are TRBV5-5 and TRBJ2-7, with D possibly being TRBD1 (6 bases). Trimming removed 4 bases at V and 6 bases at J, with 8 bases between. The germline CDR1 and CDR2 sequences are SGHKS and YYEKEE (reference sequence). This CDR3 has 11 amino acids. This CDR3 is CASSPGVEQYV. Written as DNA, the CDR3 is TGTGCCAGCAGCCCAGGGGTCGAGCAGTACGTC.

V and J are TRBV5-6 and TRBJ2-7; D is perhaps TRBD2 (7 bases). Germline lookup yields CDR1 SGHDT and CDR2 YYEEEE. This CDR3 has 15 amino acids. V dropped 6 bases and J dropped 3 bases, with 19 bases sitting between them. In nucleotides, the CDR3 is TGTGCCAGCACCTCTAGGGGGGGACCCTACTACGAGCAGTACTTC. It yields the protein CASTSRGGPYYEQYF. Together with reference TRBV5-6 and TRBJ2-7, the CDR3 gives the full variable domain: DAGVTQSPTHLIKTRGQQVTLRCSPKSGHDTVSWYQQALGQGPQFIFQYYEEEERQRGNFPDRFSGHQFPNYSSELNVNALLLGDSALYLCASTSRGGPYYEQYFGPGTRLTVT.

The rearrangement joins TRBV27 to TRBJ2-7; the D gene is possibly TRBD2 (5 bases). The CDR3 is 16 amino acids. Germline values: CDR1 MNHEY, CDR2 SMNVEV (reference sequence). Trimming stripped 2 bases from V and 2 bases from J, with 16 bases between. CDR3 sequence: CASSLLPGYETYEQYV. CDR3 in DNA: TGTGCCAGCAGTTTACTACCGGGATACGAAACCTACGAGCAGTACGTC.

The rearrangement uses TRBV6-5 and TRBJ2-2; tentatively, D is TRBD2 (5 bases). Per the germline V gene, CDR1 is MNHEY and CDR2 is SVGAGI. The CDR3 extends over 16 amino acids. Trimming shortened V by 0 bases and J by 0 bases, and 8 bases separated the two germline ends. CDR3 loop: CASSYSSGSNTGELFF. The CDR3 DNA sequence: TGTGCCAGCAGTTACTCTTCGGGATCGAACACCGGGGAGCTGTTTTTT.

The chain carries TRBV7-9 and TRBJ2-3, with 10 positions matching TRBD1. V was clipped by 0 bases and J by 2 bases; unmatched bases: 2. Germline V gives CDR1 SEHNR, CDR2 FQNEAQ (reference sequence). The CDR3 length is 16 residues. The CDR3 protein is CASSLADRGYTDTQYF. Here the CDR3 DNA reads TGTGCCAGCAGCTTAGCGGACAGGGGGTACACAGATACGCAGTATTTT.

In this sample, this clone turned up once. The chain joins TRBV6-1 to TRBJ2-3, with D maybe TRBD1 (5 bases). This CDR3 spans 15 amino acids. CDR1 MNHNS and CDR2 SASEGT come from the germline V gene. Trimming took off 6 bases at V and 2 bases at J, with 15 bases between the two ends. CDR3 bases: TGTGCCAGCAGGAGCCTGGGTGGGGCCACAGATACGCAGTATTTT. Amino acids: CASRSLGGATDTQYF.

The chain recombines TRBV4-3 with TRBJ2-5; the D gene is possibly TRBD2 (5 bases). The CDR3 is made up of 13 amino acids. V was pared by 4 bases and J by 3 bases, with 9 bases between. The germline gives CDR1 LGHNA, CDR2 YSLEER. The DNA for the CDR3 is TGCGCCAGCAGCCGCGGACTGAAAGAGACCCAGTACTTC. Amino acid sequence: CASSRGLKETQYF.

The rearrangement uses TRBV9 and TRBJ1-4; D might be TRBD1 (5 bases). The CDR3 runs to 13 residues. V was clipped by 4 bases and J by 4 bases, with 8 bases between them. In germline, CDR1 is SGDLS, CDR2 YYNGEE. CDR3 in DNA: TGTGCCAGCAGCTACAGGATTAATGAAAAACTGTTTTTT. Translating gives CASSYRINEKLFF.

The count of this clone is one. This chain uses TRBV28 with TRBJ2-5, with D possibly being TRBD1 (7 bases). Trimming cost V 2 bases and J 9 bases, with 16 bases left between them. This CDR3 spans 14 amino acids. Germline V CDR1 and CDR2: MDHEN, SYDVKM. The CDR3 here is CASSLNRGGEAQYF. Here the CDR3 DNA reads TGTGCCAGCAGTTTAAACAGGGGTGGGGAGGCCCAGTACTTC. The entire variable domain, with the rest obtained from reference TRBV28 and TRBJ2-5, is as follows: DVKVTQSSRYLVKRTGEKVFLECVQDMDHENMFWYRQDPGLGLRLIYFSYDVKMKEKGDIPEGYSVSREKKERFSLILESASTNQTSMYLCASSLNRGGEAQYFGPGTRLLVL.

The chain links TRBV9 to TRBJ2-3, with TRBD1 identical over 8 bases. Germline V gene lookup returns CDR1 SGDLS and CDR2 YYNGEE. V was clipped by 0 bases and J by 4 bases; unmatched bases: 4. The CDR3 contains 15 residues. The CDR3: CASSVGTGLPDTQYF. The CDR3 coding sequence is TGTGCCAGCAGCGTAGGGACAGGGCTTCCAGATACGCAGTATTTT.

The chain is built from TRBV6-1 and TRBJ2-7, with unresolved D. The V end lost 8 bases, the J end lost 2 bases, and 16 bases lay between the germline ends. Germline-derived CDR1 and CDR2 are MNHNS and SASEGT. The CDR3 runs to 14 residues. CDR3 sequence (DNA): TGTGCCAGCTCGCCAGAAACCCTCACCTACGAGCAGTACTTC. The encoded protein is CASSPETLTYEQYF.

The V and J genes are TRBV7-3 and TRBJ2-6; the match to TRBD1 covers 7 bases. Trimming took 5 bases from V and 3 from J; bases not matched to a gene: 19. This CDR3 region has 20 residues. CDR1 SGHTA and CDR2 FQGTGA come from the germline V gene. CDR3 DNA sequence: TGTGCCAGCAGCCTCGCGCCGGGACAGAGTCCTGCGGTTGGGGCCAACGTCCTGACTTTC. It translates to CASSLAPGQSPAVGANVLTF.

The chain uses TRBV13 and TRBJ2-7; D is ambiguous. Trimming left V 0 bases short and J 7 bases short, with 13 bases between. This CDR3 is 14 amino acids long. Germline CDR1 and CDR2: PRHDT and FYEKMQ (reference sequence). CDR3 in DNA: TGTGCCAGCAGCTTAGGGTACAGTAGTGGGGAGCAGTACTTC. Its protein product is CASSLGYSSGEQYF. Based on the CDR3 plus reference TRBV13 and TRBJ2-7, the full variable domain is AAGVIQSPRHLIKEKRETATLKCYPIPRHDTVYWYQQGPGQDPQFLISFYEKMQSDKGSIPDRFSAQQFSDYHSELNMSSLELGDSALYFCASSLGYSSGEQYFGPGTRLTVT.

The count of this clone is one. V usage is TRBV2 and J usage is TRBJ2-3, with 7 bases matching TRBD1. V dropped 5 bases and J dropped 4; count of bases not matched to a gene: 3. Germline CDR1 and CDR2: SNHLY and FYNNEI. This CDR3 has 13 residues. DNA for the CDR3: TGTGCCAGCAGTAACAGGGGATCAGATACGCAGTATTTT. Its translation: CASSNRGSDTQYF.

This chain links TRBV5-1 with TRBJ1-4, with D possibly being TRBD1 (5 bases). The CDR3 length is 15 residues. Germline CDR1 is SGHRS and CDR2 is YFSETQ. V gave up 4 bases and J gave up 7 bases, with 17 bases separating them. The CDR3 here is CASSDGGGVGEKLFF. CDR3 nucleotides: TGCGCCAGCAGCGATGGGGGAGGGGTCGGTGAAAAACTGTTTTTT.

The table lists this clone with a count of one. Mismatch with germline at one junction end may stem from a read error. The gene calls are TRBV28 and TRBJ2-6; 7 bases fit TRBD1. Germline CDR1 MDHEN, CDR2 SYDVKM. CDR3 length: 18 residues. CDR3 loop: CASTVGQVLSSGANALTF. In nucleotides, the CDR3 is TGTGCCAGCACCGTCGGACAGGTCCTAAGCTCTGGGGCCAACGCCCTGACTTTC.

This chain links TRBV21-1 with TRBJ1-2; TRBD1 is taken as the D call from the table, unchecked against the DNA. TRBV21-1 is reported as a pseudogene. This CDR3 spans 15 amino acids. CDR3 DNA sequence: TGTGCCAGCAGCAAACATCAGGACACCTACTATGGCTACACCTTC. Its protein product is CASSKHQDTYYGYTF.

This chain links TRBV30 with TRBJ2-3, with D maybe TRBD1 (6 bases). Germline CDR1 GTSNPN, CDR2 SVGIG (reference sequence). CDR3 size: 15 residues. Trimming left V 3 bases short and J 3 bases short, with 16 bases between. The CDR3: CAWSLGQGQTDTQYF. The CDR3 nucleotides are TGTGCCTGGAGCCTCGGGCAGGGGCAAACAGATACGCAGTATTTT.

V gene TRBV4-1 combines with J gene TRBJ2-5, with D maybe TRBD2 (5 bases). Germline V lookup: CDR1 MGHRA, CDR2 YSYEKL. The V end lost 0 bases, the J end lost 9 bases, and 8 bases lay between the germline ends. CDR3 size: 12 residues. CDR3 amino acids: CASSQDWRSQYF. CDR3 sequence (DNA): TGCGCCAGCAGCCAAGATTGGAGGTCCCAGTACTTC.

The CDR3: CASSLEGNPRETQYF. The DNA of the CDR3 is TGTGCCAGCAGCTTAGAGGGGAACCCCAGGGAGACCCAGTACTTC. This chain joins TRBV7-9 and TRBJ2-5; D is perhaps TRBD1 (5 bases). V was shortened by 1 base and J by 5 bases, with 14 bases between the two germline ends. Germline V gene lookup returns CDR1 SEHNR and CDR2 FQNEAQ (reference sequence). The CDR3 covers 15 residues.

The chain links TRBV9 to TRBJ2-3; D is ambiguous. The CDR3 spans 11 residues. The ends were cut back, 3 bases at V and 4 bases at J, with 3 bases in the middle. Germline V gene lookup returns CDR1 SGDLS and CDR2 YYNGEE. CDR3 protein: CASSGADTQYF. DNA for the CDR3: TGTGCCAGCAGCGGAGCAGATACGCAGTATTTT.

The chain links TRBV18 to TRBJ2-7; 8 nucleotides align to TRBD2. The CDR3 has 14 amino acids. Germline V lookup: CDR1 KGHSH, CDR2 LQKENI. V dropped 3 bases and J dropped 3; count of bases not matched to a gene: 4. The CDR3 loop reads CASSPASGSYEQYF. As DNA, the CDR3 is TGTGCCAGCTCACCGGCCAGCGGGAGCTACGAGCAGTACTTC.

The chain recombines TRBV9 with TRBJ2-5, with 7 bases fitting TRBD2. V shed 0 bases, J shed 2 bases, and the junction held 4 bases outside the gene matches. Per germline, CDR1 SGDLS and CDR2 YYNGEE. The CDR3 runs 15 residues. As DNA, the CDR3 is TGTGCCAGCAGCGTAGGTAGCGGGCGGCAAGAGACCCAGTACTTC. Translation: CASSVGSGRQETQYF.

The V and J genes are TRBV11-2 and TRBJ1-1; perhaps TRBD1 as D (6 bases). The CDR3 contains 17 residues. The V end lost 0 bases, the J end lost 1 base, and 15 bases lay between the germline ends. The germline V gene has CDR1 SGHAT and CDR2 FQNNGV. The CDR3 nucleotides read TGTGCCAGCAGCTTAGATATCTTCAACAGGGAGAACACTGAAGCTTTCTTT. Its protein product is CASSLDIFNRENTEAFF.

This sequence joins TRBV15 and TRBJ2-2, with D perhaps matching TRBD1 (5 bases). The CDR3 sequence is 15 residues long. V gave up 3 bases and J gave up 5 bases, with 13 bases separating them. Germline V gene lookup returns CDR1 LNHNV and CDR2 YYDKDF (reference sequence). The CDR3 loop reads CATSRDKGKTGELFF. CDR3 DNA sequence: TGTGCCACCAGCAGGGACAAGGGTAAAACCGGGGAGCTGTTTTTT. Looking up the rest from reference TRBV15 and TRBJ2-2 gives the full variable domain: DAMVIQNPRYQVTQFGKPVTLSCSQTLNHNVMYWYQQKSSQAPKLLFHYYDKDFNNEADTPDNFQSRRPNTSFCFLDIRSPGLGDTAMYLCATSRDKGKTGELFFGEGSRLTVL.